This TCR beta chain was sequenced in a study of blood T cells in healthy people across ages. The V and J ends lost 5 bases and 3 bases, in that order; junction bases with no gene match: 12. The germline V gene has CDR1 SEHNR and CDR2 FQNEAQ (reference sequence). CDR3 length equals 16 residues. A second PCR of 7 to 11 cycles used a sample-barcoded 5' primer and a J-beta primer mix. With 12 random nucleotides, a template-switch adaptor tagged each individual cDNA molecule. Each CDR3 protein is one row after TCRdb ran MiXCR on the 5' RACE reads. The table records hundreds of thousands of distinct CDR3 sequences, 45% to 50% of them present only once. This clonotype was picked up many times.

Sequencing was done on a sample of blood. The J gene is TRBJ2-7, the V gene TRBV7-9; 8 bases are a match to TRBD1. The clonotype originates from a woman aged 55-75 years in good health. CDR3 bases: TGTGCCAGCAGCCGAGGGGACAGGCTTTTTTACTACGAGCAGTACTTC. Amino acid sequence: CASSRGDRLFYYEQYF. The full variable domain, rest sourced from reference TRBV7-9 and TRBJ2-7, is DTGVSQNPRHKITKRGQNVTFRCDPISEHNRLYWYRQTLGQGPEFLTYFQNEAQLEKSRLLSDRFSAERPKGSFSTLEIQRTEQGDSAMYLCASSRGDRLFYYEQYFGPGTRLTVT.